Shown below are 16 T cell receptor beta chains from a single sample sequenced in a study of human thymus T cells. The assay was immunoSEQ multiplex PCR, and TCRdb's table has in-frame clones only and misses some. The table lists fewer than 90,000 clones, just over 95% of them singletons, with 0.031% in the top ten. The thymus tissue came from resections taken during corrective heart surgery. Sequenced: thymus tissue. These receptor sequences come from a boy under two years old with a congenital heart defect but otherwise immunologically healthy.

This clone came up once. The chain links TRBV5-6 to TRBJ2-3; 9 bases are a match to TRBD2. The J segment lost 6 bases and the V segment lost 2 bases, leaving 10 bases of the junction unmatched. Germline V gene lookup returns CDR1 SGHDT and CDR2 YYEEEE. CDR3 length: 16 amino acids. CDR3 amino acids: CASSLTSGPLADTQYF. CDR3 bases: TGTGCCAGCAGCTTAACTAGCGGGCCCCTGGCGGATACGCAGTATTTT.

This chain uses TRBV19 with TRBJ1-5; D remains unclear. The V end lost 10 bases, the J end lost 0 bases, and 19 bases lay between the germline ends. Germline values: CDR1 LNHDA, CDR2 SQIVND (reference sequence). This CDR3 spans 16 amino acids. The CDR3 DNA follows: TGTGCCACCCTCCCGGAGTCGCTTCCTAGCAATCAGCCCCAGCATTTT. The encoded protein is CATLPESLPSNQPQHF.

This clone was seen a single time. This rearrangement joins TRBV5-6 to TRBJ2-7; 14 positions agree with TRBD2. Germline trimming cut 3 bases from V and 4 bases from J; bases unmatched to any gene: 3. The CDR3 covers 15 residues. Germline assignment: CDR1 SGHDT and CDR2 YYEEEE. CDR3 nucleotide sequence: TGTGCCAGCAGCTCGGGACTAGCGGGAGTTTACGAGCAGTACTTC. Its translation is CASSSGLAGVYEQYF.

The CDR3 spells CASSQGSGWEGVSYEQYF. CDR3 sequence (DNA): TGTGCCAGCAGCCAGGGTAGTGGTTGGGAGGGGGTCTCCTACGAGCAGTACTTC. This chain links TRBV4-2 with TRBJ2-7; TRBD2 might be the D (7 bases). The CDR3 covers 18 residues. From germline, CDR1 is LGHNA and CDR2 YNFKEQ. V gave up 3 bases and J gave up 0 bases, with 21 bases separating them.

The chain joins TRBV6-5 to TRBJ1-2; D is uncertain. This CDR3 is 12 amino acids long. CDR1 and CDR2 (germline): MNHEY, SVGAGI. V gave up 4 bases and J gave up 4 bases, with 7 bases separating them. The CDR3 DNA reads as TGTGCCAGCAGTTCCTTTTCCTATGGCTACACCTTC. It specifies CASSSFSYGYTF.

The chain joins TRBV28 to TRBJ1-2, with 7 bases fitting TRBD1. This CDR3 has 21 residues. Trimming cost V 2 bases and J 6 bases; bases outside gene matches: 27. Germline loops: CDR1 MDHEN, CDR2 SYDVKM. CDR3 residues: CASSLGLGDEAYWSTGDGYTF. The CDR3 nucleotides are TGTGCCAGCAGTTTAGGGCTCGGGGATGAAGCGTACTGGTCCACAGGGGATGGCTACACCTTC.

Only one count was recorded for this clone. The chain carries TRBV27 and TRBJ2-7, with TRBD1 matching 8 bases. This CDR3 is built from 19 residues. CDR1 and CDR2 (germline): MNHEY, SMNVEV (reference sequence). J was trimmed by 1 base and V by 5 bases; bases with no gene match: 19. CDR3 loop: CASSPHQGARQGVSYEQYF. The CDR3 DNA sequence: TGTGCCAGCAGTCCCCACCAGGGGGCTAGACAGGGAGTATCCTACGAGCAGTACTTC.

The chain couples TRBV4-1 to TRBJ2-7, with D possibly matching TRBD2 (6 bases). The CDR3 extends over 22 amino acids. Germline CDR1 is MGHRA and CDR2 is YSYEKL. V was cut by 0 bases and J by 3 bases, with 33 bases left in between. CDR3: CASSQDKILGLAPESFFYEQYF. DNA for the CDR3: TGCGCCAGCAGCCAAGATAAGATACTGGGTCTAGCGCCAGAATCTTTTTTCTACGAGCAGTACTTC.

This clone is a singleton in its sample. The chain carries TRBV4-1 and TRBJ1-5; D may be TRBD1 (6 bases). Germline CDR1 and CDR2: MGHRA and YSYEKL. The germline V and J ends were trimmed by 0 bases and 0 bases, with 18 bases remaining between them. The CDR3 has 19 residues. In DNA, the CDR3 is TGCGCCAGCAGCCAAGACGGTATGCACAGGGCGGATAGCAATCAGCCCCAGCATTTT. It translates to CASSQDGMHRADSNQPQHF.

The chain employs TRBV21-1 and TRBJ1-1. TRBV21-1 is a listed pseudogene. The CDR3 has 10 amino acids. The CDR3 loop is CASSRTWAFF. The CDR3 DNA follows: TGTGCCAGCAGCAGAACCTGGGCTTTCTTT.

The chain recombines TRBV6-5 with TRBJ2-1; 11 nucleotides align to TRBD2. CDR1 and CDR2 from the germline V gene are MNHEY and SVGAGI. V was pared by 6 bases and J by 4 bases, with 2 bases of the junction left unmatched. This CDR3 spans 14 amino acids. CDR3 bases: TGTGCCAGCAGAGGGACTAGCGGATACAATGAGCAGTTCTTC. Protein sequence: CASRGTSGYNEQFF.

The chain employs TRBV14 and TRBJ1-3; a weak D match, TRBD1 (5 bases). Between the trimmed V and J ends, which lost 4 bases and 1 base, there was a span of 17 bases. The length of the CDR3 is 17 residues. Germline CDR1 is SGHDN and CDR2 is FVKESK. CDR3: CASSPRLGGGSGNTIYF. The CDR3, as DNA: TGTGCCAGCAGCCCCCGTTTGGGGGGTGGGTCTGGAAACACCATATATTTT.

This sequence joins TRBV5-1 and TRBJ2-7, with 9 bases aligning to TRBD2. The CDR3 has 20 amino acids. J was trimmed by 5 bases and V by 0 bases; bases with no gene match: 21. The germline CDR1 and CDR2 sequences are SGHRS and YFSETQ. This CDR3 is CASSLGIPREGLRILHEQYF. Written as DNA, the CDR3 is TGCGCCAGCAGCTTGGGTATCCCGCGGGAGGGCCTCCGGATCCTCCACGAGCAGTACTTC.

V usage is TRBV30 and J usage is TRBJ1-4; no clear D. There are 13 residues in the CDR3. The germline CDR1 and CDR2 sequences are GTSNPN and SVGIG (reference sequence). V lost 4 bases and J lost 5, with 11 bases in between. The CDR3 DNA sequence: TGTGCCTGGACGGGCAGCTACAATGAAAAACTGTTTTTT. Its translation is CAWTGSYNEKLFF.

The chain couples TRBV4-2 to TRBJ2-3, with TRBD2 matching 7 bases. The V gene end was trimmed by 0 bases and the J gene end by 2 bases; junction bases not matched to a gene: 5. Germline V gene lookup returns CDR1 LGHNA and CDR2 YNFKEQ. This CDR3 region has 16 residues. The CDR3 sequence is CASSQDGGSDTDTQYF. The CDR3, as DNA: TGTGCCAGCAGCCAAGACGGCGGGAGTGACACAGATACGCAGTATTTT.

The chain recombines TRBV27 with TRBJ1-5, with 12 bases lining up with TRBD1. The germline gives CDR1 MNHEY, CDR2 SMNVEV (reference sequence). Trimming removed 5 bases from V and 3 bases from J; junction bases left unmatched: 11. The CDR3 extends over 18 amino acids. In DNA form, the CDR3 reads TGTGCCAGCAGTCCCTGGGACAGGGGGCCGCCTCACAATCAGCCCCAGCATTTT. Residues: CASSPWDRGPPHNQPQHF.